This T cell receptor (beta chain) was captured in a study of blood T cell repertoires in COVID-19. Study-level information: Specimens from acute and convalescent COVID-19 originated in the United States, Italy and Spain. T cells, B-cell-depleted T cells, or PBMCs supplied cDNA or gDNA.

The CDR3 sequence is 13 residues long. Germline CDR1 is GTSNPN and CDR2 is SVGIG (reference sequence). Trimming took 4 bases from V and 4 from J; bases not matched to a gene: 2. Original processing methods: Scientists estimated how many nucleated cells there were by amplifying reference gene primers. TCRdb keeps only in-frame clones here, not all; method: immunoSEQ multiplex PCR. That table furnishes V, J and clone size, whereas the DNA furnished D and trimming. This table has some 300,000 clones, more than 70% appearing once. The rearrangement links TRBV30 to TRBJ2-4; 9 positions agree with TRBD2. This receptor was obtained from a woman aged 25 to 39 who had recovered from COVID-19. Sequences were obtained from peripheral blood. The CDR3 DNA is TGTGCCTGGAACAGCGGGGGGAAAAACATTCAGTACTTC. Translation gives CAWNSGGKNIQYF.